What follows are 3 T cell receptor beta chains derived from one specimen sequenced in a study of blood T cell repertoires in COVID-19 (TCRdb year 2020). The library relied on the immunoSEQ multiplex PCR assay. Imported from immuneACCESS, the table was reduced by TCRdb to in-frame sequences with V and J called. These copies leave out some clones; in studies compared against another copy, an unresolved V gene accounts for under half, and the cause of the remainder is not known. This sample holds 300,000 to 350,000 clones; about 90% were observed only once. The ten most abundant clones make up more than 0.8% of the sample. The sequencing input was PBMCs or T cells enriched from blood (not recorded which). These receptor sequences come from a woman between 25 and 40 years old who had recovered from COVID-19.

V usage is TRBV5-1 and J usage is TRBJ2-7, with 9 bases lining up with TRBD2. Germline lookup yields CDR1 SGHRS and CDR2 YFSETQ. The CDR3 is 14 amino acids. Trimming at V came to 3 bases and at J to 2 bases, leaving 3 bases not matched to a gene. CDR3 DNA: TGCGCCAGCAGCTATAGCGGGGGAGCCTACGAGCAGTACTTC. Translating gives CASSYSGGAYEQYF.

V gene TRBV7-2 combines with J gene TRBJ1-1; D gene unclear. Germline assignment: CDR1 SGHTA and CDR2 FQGNSA. This CDR3 has 15 residues. The V and J ends lost 1 base and 5 bases respectively, with 14 bases between them. The CDR3 here is CASSLDMEARTEAFF. CDR3 bases: TGTGCCAGCAGCTTAGACATGGAGGCAAGGACTGAAGCTTTCTTT.

The rearrangement links TRBV11-2 to TRBJ2-5; 9 bases fit TRBD2. V trimming: 5 bases; J trimming: 1 base; junction bases outside the gene matches: 8. The CDR3 is made up of 16 amino acids. Germline V gives CDR1 SGHAT, CDR2 FQNNGV. The CDR3 spells CASSLGASGIQETQYF. In DNA form, the CDR3 reads TGTGCCAGCAGCCTGGGGGCTAGCGGGATCCAAGAGACCCAGTACTTC. Full variable domain (missing parts from reference TRBV11-2 and TRBJ2-5): EAGVAQSPRYKIIEKRQSVAFWCNPISGHATLYWYQQILGQGPKLLIQFQNNGVVDDSQLPKDRFSAERLKGVDSTLKIQPAKLEDSAVYLCASSLGASGIQETQYFGPGTRLLVL.